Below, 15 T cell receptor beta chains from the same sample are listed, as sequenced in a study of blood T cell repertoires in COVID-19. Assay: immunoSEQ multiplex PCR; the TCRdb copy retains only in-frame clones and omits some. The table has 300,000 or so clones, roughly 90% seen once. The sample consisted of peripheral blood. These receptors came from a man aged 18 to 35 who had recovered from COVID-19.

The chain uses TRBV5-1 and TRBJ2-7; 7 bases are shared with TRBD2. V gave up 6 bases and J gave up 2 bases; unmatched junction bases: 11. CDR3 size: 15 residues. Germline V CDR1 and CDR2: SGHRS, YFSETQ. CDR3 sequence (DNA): TGCGCCAGCACCCCCCTGAGCGGGGCGACCTACGAGCAGTACTTC. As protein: CASTPLSGATYEQYF.

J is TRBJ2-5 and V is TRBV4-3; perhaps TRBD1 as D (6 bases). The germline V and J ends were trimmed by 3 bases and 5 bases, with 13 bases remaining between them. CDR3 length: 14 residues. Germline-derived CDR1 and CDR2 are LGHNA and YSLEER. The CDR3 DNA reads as TGCGCCAGCAGCCAGGAGACAGGCGGGGAGACCCAGTACTTC. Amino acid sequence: CASSQETGGETQYF.

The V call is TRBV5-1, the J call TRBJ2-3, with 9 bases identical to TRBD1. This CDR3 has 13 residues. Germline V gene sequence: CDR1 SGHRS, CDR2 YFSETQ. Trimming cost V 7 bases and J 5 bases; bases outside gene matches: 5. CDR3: CASSRQGEDTQYF. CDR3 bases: TGCGCCAGCTCTCGACAGGGGGAAGATACGCAGTATTTT.

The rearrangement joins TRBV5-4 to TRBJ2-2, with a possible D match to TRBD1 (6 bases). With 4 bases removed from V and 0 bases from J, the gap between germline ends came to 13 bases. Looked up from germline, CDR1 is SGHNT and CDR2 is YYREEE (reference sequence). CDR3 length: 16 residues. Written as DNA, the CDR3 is TGTGCCAGCAGCCTACTCGGGACATCGAACACCGGGGAGCTGTTTTTT. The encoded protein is CASSLLGTSNTGELFF.

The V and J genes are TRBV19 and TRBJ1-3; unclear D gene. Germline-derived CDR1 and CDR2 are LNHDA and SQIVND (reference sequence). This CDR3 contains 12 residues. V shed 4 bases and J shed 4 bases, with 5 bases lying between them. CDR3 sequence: CASSTRGNTIYF. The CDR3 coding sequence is TGTGCCAGTAGTACGCGGGGAAACACCATATATTTT.

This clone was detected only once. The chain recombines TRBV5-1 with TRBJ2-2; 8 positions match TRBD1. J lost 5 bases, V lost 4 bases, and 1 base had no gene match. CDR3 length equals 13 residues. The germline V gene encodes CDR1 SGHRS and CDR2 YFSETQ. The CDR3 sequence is CASSRTGTGELFF. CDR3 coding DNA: TGCGCCAGCAGCAGGACAGGGACCGGGGAGCTGTTTTTT.

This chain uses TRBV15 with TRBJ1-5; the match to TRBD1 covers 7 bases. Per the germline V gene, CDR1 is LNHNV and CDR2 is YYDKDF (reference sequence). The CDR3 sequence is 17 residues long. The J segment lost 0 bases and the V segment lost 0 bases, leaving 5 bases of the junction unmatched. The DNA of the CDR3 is TGTGCCACCAGCAGAGATTTAGGGACAGCTAGCAATCAGCCCCAGCATTTT. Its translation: CATSRDLGTASNQPQHF.

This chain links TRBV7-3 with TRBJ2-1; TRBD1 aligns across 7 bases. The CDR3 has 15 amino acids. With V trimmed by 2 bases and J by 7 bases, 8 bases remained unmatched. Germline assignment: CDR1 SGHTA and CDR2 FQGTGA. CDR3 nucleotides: TGTGCCAGCAGCTTAGGGGCAGGGGGTGGGAATGAGCAGTTCTTC. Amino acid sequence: CASSLGAGGGNEQFF.

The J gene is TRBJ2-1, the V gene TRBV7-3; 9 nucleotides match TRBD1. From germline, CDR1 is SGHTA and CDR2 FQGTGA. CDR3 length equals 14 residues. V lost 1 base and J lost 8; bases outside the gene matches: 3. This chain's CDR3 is CASSLIQGADEQFF. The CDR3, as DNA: TGTGCCAGCAGCTTAATACAGGGGGCGGATGAGCAGTTCTTC. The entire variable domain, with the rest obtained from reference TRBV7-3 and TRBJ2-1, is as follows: GAGVSQTPSNKVTEKGKYVELRCDPISGHTALYWYRQSLGQGPEFLIYFQGTGAADDSGLPNDRFFAVRPEGSVSTLKIQRTERGDSAVYLCASSLIQGADEQFFGPGTRLTVL.

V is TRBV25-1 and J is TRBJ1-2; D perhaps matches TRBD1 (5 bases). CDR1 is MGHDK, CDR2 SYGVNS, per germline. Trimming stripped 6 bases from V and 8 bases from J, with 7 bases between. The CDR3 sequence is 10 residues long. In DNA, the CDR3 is TGTGCCAGCAGAGGGGCCGGCTACACCTTC. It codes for CASRGAGYTF.

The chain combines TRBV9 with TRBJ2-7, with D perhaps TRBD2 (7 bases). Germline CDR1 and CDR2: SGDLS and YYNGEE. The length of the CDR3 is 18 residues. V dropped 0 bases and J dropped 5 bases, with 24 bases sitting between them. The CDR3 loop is CASSVGAEGGAYRDEQYF. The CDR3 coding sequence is TGTGCCAGCAGCGTAGGAGCCGAGGGGGGGGCATATCGGGACGAGCAGTACTTC. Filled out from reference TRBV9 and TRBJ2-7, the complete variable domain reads DSGVTQTPKHLITATGQRVTLRCSPRSGDLSVYWYQQSLDQGLQFLIQYYNGEERAKGNILERFSAQQFPDLHSELNLSSLELGDSALYFCASSVGAEGGAYRDEQYFGPGTRLTVT.

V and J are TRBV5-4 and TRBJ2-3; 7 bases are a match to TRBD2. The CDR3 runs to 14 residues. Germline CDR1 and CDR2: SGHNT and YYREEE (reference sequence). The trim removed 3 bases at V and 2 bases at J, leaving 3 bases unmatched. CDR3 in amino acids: CASSWGGDTDTQYF. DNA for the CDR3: TGTGCCAGCAGCTGGGGGGGGGACACAGATACGCAGTATTTT.

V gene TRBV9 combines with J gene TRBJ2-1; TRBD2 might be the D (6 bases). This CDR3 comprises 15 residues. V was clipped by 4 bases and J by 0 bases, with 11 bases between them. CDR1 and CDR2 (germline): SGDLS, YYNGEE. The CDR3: CASSSGRGSYNEQFF. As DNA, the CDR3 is TGTGCCAGCAGCTCGGGGCGGGGCTCCTACAATGAGCAGTTCTTC.

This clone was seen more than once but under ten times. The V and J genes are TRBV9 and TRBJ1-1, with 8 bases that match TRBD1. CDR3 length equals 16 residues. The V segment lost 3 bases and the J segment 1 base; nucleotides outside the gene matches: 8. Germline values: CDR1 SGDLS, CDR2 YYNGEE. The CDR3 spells CASSESGGWGNTEAFF. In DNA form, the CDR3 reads TGTGCCAGCAGCGAATCAGGGGGCTGGGGGAACACTGAAGCTTTCTTT.

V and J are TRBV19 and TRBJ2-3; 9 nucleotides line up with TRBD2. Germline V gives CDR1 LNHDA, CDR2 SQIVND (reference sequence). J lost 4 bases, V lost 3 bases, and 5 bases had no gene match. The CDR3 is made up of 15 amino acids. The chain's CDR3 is CASSIQGGGADTQYF. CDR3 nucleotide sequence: TGTGCCAGTAGTATTCAGGGCGGGGGGGCAGATACGCAGTATTTT.